The 20 T cell receptor beta chains below come from one sample, sequenced in a study of T cells in women clearing cervical HPV infection. Produced via immunoSEQ multiplex PCR; TCRdb's table is partial and in-frame only. In total, the table holds approximately 15,000 clones. The sample comprised blood buffy coat. These receptors came from a woman between 18 and 69 years old with a cervical HPV16 infection that either progressed to CIN3+ or cleared (not recorded which).

Regarding this clone: The CDR3 goes on 3 residues after the read ends, and that part is filled in from the germline J gene. This chain uses TRBV20-1 with TRBJ1-1; D unresolved. Trimming took 4 bases from V and 3 from J, leaving 18 bases between them. The CDR3 length is 15 residues. Germline V lookup: CDR1 DFQATT, CDR2 SNEGSKA (reference sequence). The CDR3 region is CSANAAPRPDTEAFF. CDR3 bases read: TGCAGTGCTAACGCGGCGCCCCGTCCGGACACTGAA.

About this clone: With the read ending 3 residues before the CDR3 end, the germline J gene is used to fill in that end. This chain uses TRBV30 with TRBJ1-1; no firm D call. CDR3 length: 14 amino acids. CDR1 and CDR2 (germline): GTSNPN, SVGIG (reference sequence). V gave up 4 bases and J gave up 4 bases, with 16 bases separating them. The CDR3 sequence is CAWKRALGGTEAFF. CDR3 DNA, as far as it was read: TGTGCCTGGAAGCGGGCCCTCGGAGGCACTGAA.

The CDR3 loop is CAWSGGRNRENEQFF. The DNA read from the CDR3 is TGTGCCTGGAGTGGGGGTAGGAACAGGGAAAATGAG. V usage is TRBV30 and J usage is TRBJ2-1; D possibly corresponds to TRBD1 (6 bases). Read coverage stops 3 residues before the CDR3 terminus; the germline J gene supplies the remainder. Deletions cut 1 base from V and 7 bases from J, with 17 bases between. CDR1 and CDR2 (germline): GTSNPN, SVGIG (reference sequence). This CDR3 is built from 15 residues.

With respect to this clone: The CDR3 goes on 3 residues after the read ends, and that part is filled in from the germline J gene. This specimen includes other DNA sequences encoding the same CDR3. The gene calls are TRBV7-8 and TRBJ2-7; D is unresolved. Trimming removed 9 bases at V and 3 bases at J, with 18 bases between. Germline CDR1 reads SGHVS; CDR2 reads FQNEAQ. The CDR3 spans 14 residues. The part of the CDR3 DNA that was read is TGTGCCAGTAGTCCAACCCCAGGAGTCTACGAG. Protein: CASSPTPGVYE. The entire CDR3 reads CASSPTPGVYEQYF.

Turning to this clone: The CDR3 end is not reached by the read, which stops 3 residues before it; the germline J gene fills it in. V and J are TRBV19 and TRBJ1-1, with D perhaps TRBD1 (5 bases). This CDR3 region has 14 residues. V was clipped by 4 bases and J by 6 bases, with 15 bases between them. The germline gives CDR1 LNHDA, CDR2 SQIVND (reference sequence). CDR3 in amino acids: CASSTPGGVAEAFF. The DNA read from the CDR3 is TGTGCCAGTAGTACCCCCGGGGGGGTCGCTGAA.

A remark on this clone: The read ends 3 residues early relative to the CDR3; the germline J gene fills the gap. The V call is TRBV29-1, the J call TRBJ1-2; D is unclear. CDR1 SQVTM and CDR2 ANQGSEA come from the germline V gene. This CDR3 has 13 residues. The DNA read from the CDR3 is TGCAGCGTTGACTCGGGTAGCGTCGCCGGC. Protein product: CSVDSGSVAG. In full, the CDR3 is CSVDSGSVAGYTF.

CDR3 bases read: TGTGCCAGCAGTGATTCACTAGCGGGGGGGGAGACG. The encoded protein is CASSDSLAGGET. The full CDR3 sequence reads CASSDSLAGGETQYF. The chain combines TRBV2 with TRBJ2-3; 13 nucleotides match TRBD2. The read comes to an end 3 residues before the CDR3 does, leaving the germline J gene to fill in the end. Per the germline V gene, CDR1 is SNHLY and CDR2 is FYNNEI. The CDR3 is made up of 15 amino acids. The entire variable domain, with the rest obtained from reference TRBV2 and TRBJ2-3, is as follows: EPEVTQTPSHQVTQMGQEVILRCVPISNHLYFYWYRQILGQKVEFLVSFYNNEISEKSEIFDDQFSVERPDGSNFTLKIRSTKLEDSAMYFCASSDSLAGGETQYFGPGTRLTVL.

Concerning this clone: Sequencing ends 3 residues short of the CDR3 end; the germline J gene provides the rest. This chain joins TRBV7-2 and TRBJ2-5, with D possibly TRBD2 on 6 matching bases. The CDR3 is 15 amino acids. The germline V and J ends were trimmed by 3 bases and 1 base, with 12 bases remaining between them. The germline CDR1 and CDR2 sequences are SGHTA and FQGNSA. The CDR3 here is CASSLYKRAQETQYF. CDR3 DNA, as far as it was read: TGTGCCAGCAGCTTGTATAAGCGGGCCCAAGAGACC.

As to this clone: From the germline J gene comes the end of the CDR3, since the read stops 3 residues before it. The chain joins TRBV7-6 to TRBJ1-1, with no clear D. The V and J ends lost 4 bases and 4 bases respectively, with 7 bases between them. The CDR3 length is 12 residues. Germline CDR1 and CDR2: SGHVS and FNYEAQ. The CDR3 DNA, read in part, is TGTGCCAGCAGCTCCCCCGGCACTGAA. This sequence encodes CASSSPGTE. The complete CDR3 protein is CASSSPGTEAFF.

For this clone: The CDR3 end lies 3 residues beyond the end of the read and is filled in from the germline J gene. This chain uses TRBV10-3 with TRBJ2-7, with 7 nucleotides matching TRBD1. This CDR3 is built from 13 residues. The germline V gene encodes CDR1 ENHRY and CDR2 SYGVKD. The ends lost 7 bases at V and 3 bases at J; junction bases unmatched: 6. The CDR3 DNA, read in part, is TGTGCCATCACCCCCGGGACAGACTACGAG. Protein: CAITPGTDYE. The entire CDR3 is CAITPGTDYEQYF.

Remarks on this clone: From the germline J gene comes the end of the CDR3, since the read stops 3 residues before it. V is TRBV4-2 and J is TRBJ1-2; D uncertain. With 0 bases removed from V and 1 base from J, the gap between germline ends came to 6 bases. Germline-derived CDR1 and CDR2 are LGHNA and YNFKEQ. The length of the CDR3 is 14 residues. The part of the CDR3 DNA that was read is TGTGCCAGCAGCCAAGACGCAGTTAACTATGGC. Its translation: CASSQDAVNYG. The whole CDR3 sequence reads CASSQDAVNYGYTF.

Note on this clone: Coverage ceases 3 residues before the CDR3 finishes, and the germline J gene fills in the end. Different DNA sequences within this sample yield the same CDR3. The chain has TRBV20-1 and TRBJ1-4; 8 positions match TRBD1. In germline, CDR1 is DFQATT, CDR2 SNEGSKA (reference sequence). There are 15 residues in the CDR3. Losses at the gene ends were 3 bases for V and 8 bases for J; bases not matched to a gene: 11. CDR3 DNA (partial): TGCAGTGCTAGGGGTCTTACAGGGGGAGTCGAAAAA. Translating it yields CSARGLTGGVEK. The CDR3 reads in full as CSARGLTGGVEKLFF.

This clone is classed as medium-sized by frequency. From the germline J gene comes the end of the CDR3, since the read stops 3 residues before it. V and J are TRBV18 and TRBJ2-1; TRBD2 matches at 14 bases. The trim removed 3 bases at V and 7 bases at J, leaving 2 bases unmatched. The CDR3 is 15 amino acids. CDR1 and CDR2 from the germline V gene are KGHSH and LQKENI. CDR3 sequence: CASSPTSGGANEQFF. CDR3 DNA, as far as it was read: TGTGCCAGCTCACCGACTAGCGGGGGGGCGAATGAG.

In regard to this clone: The read ends 3 residues early relative to the CDR3; the germline J gene fills the gap. The genes are TRBV14 and TRBJ2-2; D unresolved. Germline values: CDR1 SGHDN, CDR2 FVKESK. This CDR3 region has 15 residues. CDR3 DNA, as far as it was read: TGTGCCAGCAGCCGCAGTCCATCTGTGAATTCACCG. Translating gives CASSRSPSVNSP. Given in full, the CDR3 is CASSRSPSVNSPLFF. The whole variable domain, filled in from reference TRBV14 and TRBJ2-2, reads EAGVTQFPSHSVIEKGQTVTLRCDPISGHDNLYWYRRVMGKEIKFLLHFVKESKQDESGMPNNRFLAERTGGTYSTLKVQPAELEDSGVYFCASSRSPSVNSPLFFGEGSRLTVL.

On this clone itself: A read error may produce the germline difference seen at one junction end. The read falls 3 residues short of the CDR3 end, and the missing part is taken from the germline J gene. Within the sample, other DNA sequences also encode this same CDR3. This rearrangement joins TRBV6-1 to TRBJ1-3; D possibly corresponds to TRBD1 (5 bases). CDR1 and CDR2 from the germline V gene are MNHNS and SASEGT. CDR3 size: 16 residues. CDR3 in amino acids: CASSEAGRNSGNTIYF. The sequenced CDR3 bases are TGTGCCAGCAGTGAGGCAGGGCGTAACTCTGGAAACACG.

In the case of this clone: The read gets to within 3 residues of the CDR3 end, and the germline J gene fills in the rest. The chain joins TRBV7-2 to TRBJ1-5; weak D call: TRBD1 (5 bases). Germline V gene lookup returns CDR1 SGHTA and CDR2 FQGNSA. CDR3 length equals 15 residues. V was trimmed by 5 bases and J by 0 bases, leaving 11 bases between them. The CDR3 bases that were read are TGTGCCAGCAGCCCCCGTGGGGCTAGCAATCAGCCC. Translated, it gives CASSPRGASNQP. The full CDR3 is CASSPRGASNQPQHF.

Notes on this clone: The sequenced fragment ends 3 residues before the CDR3 boundary, so the rest is inferred from the germline J gene. The chain links TRBV20-1 to TRBJ2-3, with 7 bases fitting TRBD1. This CDR3 is built from 15 residues. Germline values: CDR1 DFQATT, CDR2 SNEGSKA (reference sequence). The sequenced part of the CDR3 DNA is TGCAGTGCTAGATCCTTGGGGGACAGCCAAGAGACG. It codes for CSARSLGDSQET. The CDR3 in its entirety is CSARSLGDSQETQYF.

For this clone: The read ends 3 residues shy of where the CDR3 ends; the end is completed using the germline J gene. The chain recombines TRBV2 with TRBJ2-1; TRBD2 matches at 14 bases. The germline CDR1 and CDR2 sequences are SNHLY and FYNNEI. Unmatched junction bases numbered 12, after V lost 8 bases and J lost 0 bases. The CDR3 extends over 19 amino acids. CDR3 region: CASGGRLAGGISSYNEQFF. The covered CDR3 bases are TGTGCCAGCGGGGGACGACTAGCGGGGGGGATAAGCTCCTACAATGAG.

As to this clone: The sequence runs out 3 residues before the end of the CDR3; the remainder is reconstructed from the germline J gene. The chain has TRBV30 and TRBJ2-1, with 8 nucleotides matching TRBD2. V was clipped by 3 bases and J by 8 bases; unmatched bases: 6. This CDR3 comprises 13 residues. Germline V gene data show CDR1 as GTSNPN and CDR2 as SVGIG (reference sequence). The CDR3: CAWRRGGMDEQFF. CDR3 DNA, as far as it was read: TGTGCCTGGAGACGGGGGGGCATGGATGAG.

As regards this clone: The CDR3 extends 3 residues past the end of the read, so its final part is completed from the germline J gene. The V and J genes are TRBV7-9 and TRBJ2-5; the D gene is possibly TRBD2 (6 bases). The CDR3 has 14 amino acids. V shed 6 bases and J shed 1 base, with 12 bases lying between them. Looked up from germline, CDR1 is SEHNR and CDR2 is FQNEAQ (reference sequence). This CDR3 reads CASSGGVTQETQYF. The CDR3 bases that were read are TGTGCCAGCAGTGGCGGGGTAACCCAAGAGACC.